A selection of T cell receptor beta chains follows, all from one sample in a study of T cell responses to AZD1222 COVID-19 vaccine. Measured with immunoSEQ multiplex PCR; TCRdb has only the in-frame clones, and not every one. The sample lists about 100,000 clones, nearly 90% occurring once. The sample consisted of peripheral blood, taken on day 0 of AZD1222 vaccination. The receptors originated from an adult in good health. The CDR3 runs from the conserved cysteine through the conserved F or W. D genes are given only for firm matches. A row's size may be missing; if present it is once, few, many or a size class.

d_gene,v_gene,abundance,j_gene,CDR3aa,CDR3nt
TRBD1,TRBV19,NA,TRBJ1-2,CASSLTGGGYTF,TGTGCCAGTAGTTTGACAGGGGGAGGCTACACCTTC
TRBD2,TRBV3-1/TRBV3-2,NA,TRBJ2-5,CASSHSGLAGGAQYF,TGTGCCAGCAGCCATTCTGGACTAGCGGGGGGAGCCCAGTACTTC
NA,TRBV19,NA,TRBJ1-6,CASSAGLRYNSPLHF,TGTGCCAGTAGCGCGGGACTTCGCTATAATTCACCCCTCCACTTT
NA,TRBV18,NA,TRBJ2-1,CASSPAVARAHEQFF,TGTGCCAGCTCACCAGCGGTAGCAAGGGCCCATGAGCAGTTCTTC
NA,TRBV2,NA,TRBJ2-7,CASSEVAVSYEQYF,TGTGCCAGCAGTGAAGTGGCGGTATCCTACGAGCAGTACTTC
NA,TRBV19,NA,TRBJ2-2,CASSIYLNTGELFF,TGTGCCAGTAGTATCTACCTTAACACCGGGGAGCTGTTTTTT
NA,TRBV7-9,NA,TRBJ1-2,CASSLAGSRGNYGYTF,TGTGCCAGCAGCTTAGCGGGGTCTCGGGGTAACTATGGCTACACCTTC
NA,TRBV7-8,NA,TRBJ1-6,CASSLALSYNSPLHF,TGTGCCAGCAGCTTAGCGCTCTCTTATAATTCACCCCTCCACTTT
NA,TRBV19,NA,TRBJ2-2,CASSIAGELFF,TGTGCCAGTAGCATAGCCGGGGAGCTGTTTTTT
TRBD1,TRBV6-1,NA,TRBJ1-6,CASSEVFRDRGSPLHF,TGTGCCAGCAGTGAAGTCTTTCGGGACAGAGGTTCACCCCTCCACTTT
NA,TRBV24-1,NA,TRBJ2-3,CATSDLRRDTQYF,TGTGCCACCAGTGATTTAAGGCGGGATACGCAGTATTTT
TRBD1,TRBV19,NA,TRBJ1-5,CATRTGDSNQPQHF,TGTGCCACCCGGACAGGGGATAGCAATCAGCCCCAGCATTTT
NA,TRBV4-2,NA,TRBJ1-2,CASSQDGGRGGYGYTF,TGTGCCAGCAGCCAAGATGGGGGGAGAGGGGGCTATGGCTACACCTTC
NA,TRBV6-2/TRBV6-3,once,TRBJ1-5,CASSYSPRVNQPQHF,TGTGCCAGCAGTTACTCCCCCAGGGTCAATCAGCCCCAGCATTTT
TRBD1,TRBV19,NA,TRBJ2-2,CASSTRQGRTGELFF,TGTGCCAGTAGTACCCGACAGGGCAGGACCGGGGAGCTGTTTTTT
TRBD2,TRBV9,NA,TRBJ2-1,CASSRTSGSSNEQFF,TGTGCCAGCAGCCGGACTAGCGGGAGTAGCAATGAGCAGTTCTTC
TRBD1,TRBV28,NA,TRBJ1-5,CASSSPQGAPQPQHF,TGTGCCAGCAGTTCCCCACAGGGGGCGCCTCAGCCCCAGCATTTT
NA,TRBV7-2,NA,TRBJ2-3,CASSLYHSTDTQYF,TGTGCCAGCAGCTTATATCATAGCACAGATACGCAGTATTTT
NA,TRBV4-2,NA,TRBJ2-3,CASSRLGAAGADTQYF,TGTGCCAGCAGCCGCCTTGGTGCGGCTGGAGCAGATACGCAGTATTTT
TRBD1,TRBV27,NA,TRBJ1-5,CASRPGGDANQPQHF,TGTGCCAGCAGACCAGGGGGCGACGCCAATCAGCCCCAGCATTTT
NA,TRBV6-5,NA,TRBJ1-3,CASSWRNTIYF,TGTGCCAGCTCTTGGCGAAACACCATATATTTT
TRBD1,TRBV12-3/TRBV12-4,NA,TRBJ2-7,CASTRDRGREQYF,TGTGCCAGCACCCGGGACAGGGGTCGCGAGCAGTACTTC
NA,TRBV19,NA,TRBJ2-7,CASSIVGEGSYEQYF,TGTGCCAGTAGTATAGTGGGCGAGGGATCCTACGAGCAGTACTTC